This is a list of T cell receptor beta chains from one sample in a study of molecular identifiers for immune sequencing clone quantification. TCRdb reprocessed the PCR reads via MiXCR and lists one record per CDR3 protein. Of about 640,000 distinct CDR3 sequences listed, just under 20% are singletons. The sequenced sample was naive CD8+ T cells from blood, with Jurkat cell RNA spiked in. These receptors came from a human donor in good health. Some libraries in this study had Jurkat cell RNA spiked in. Both conserved end residues are part of each CDR3.

CASSLTGLAGDHEQYF TRBV7-2
CSVEDPAVPNGYTF TRBV29-1
CASSLVGTDEQYF TRBV7-6
CASSTQGLGANVLTF TRBV3-1
CASSLRARDFGEQFF TRBV7-9
CASSLAGDGSYEQYF TRBV27
CASSPDPAISSGYTF TRBV27
CSASFLGMNTEAFF TRBV20-1
CAGSQFRGGTYEQYF TRBV4-1
CASSSGLAAEEQYF TRBV6-6
CAGSQGGVSDTQYF TRBV4-2
CACGQGSTEAFF TRBV30
CASSEETGNAYEQYF TRBV11-3
CASSTGTGGQETLYF TRBV7-2
CSARDDRESYGYTF TRBV20-1
CASSGPGLAGATNTGELFF TRBV9
CASSLASSRSTDTQYF TRBV5-1
CATGRSYNEQFF TRBV24-1
CASSLGQGYTEAFF TRBV5-1
CSASPILGAENEKLFF TRBV20-1
CASGLDREAFF TRBV5-6
CASGILAGRPYEQYF TRBV12-3/TRBV12-4
CASSVAAAGSYYEQYF TRBV9
CSARVSGGAVVEQYF TRBV20-1
CASRDLLGQFF TRBV7-9
CASSFGTGGRNEQFF TRBV27
CASSGPRREDGEQYF TRBV5-1
CASSHGLAGGQTDTQYF TRBV4-1
CSARTFRTGVTEAFF TRBV20-1
CASRSGSLETQYF TRBV10-1
CASSLDRGAVGEQFF TRBV5-6
CASSSGQTVGAFF TRBV5-6
CASSHPGLSSYSEQFF TRBV7-6
CAISDPGVGSPLHF TRBV10-3
CASSDAPGGDGYTF TRBV6-2/TRBV6-3
CASSRTDPNTEAFF TRBV23-1
CASGSGGVNQPQHF TRBV27
CASSQVLAEAYEQYF TRBV4-1
CASKDTSSYNSPLHF TRBV27
CSAMYERSYTF TRBV20-1
CAISRATPSGGTHQETQYF TRBV10-3
CASTEGTSVSTQYF TRBV12-3/TRBV12-4
CASSYGGPAETQYF TRBV6-5
CASSFDRGSPDTEAFF TRBV7-9
CASSLGRSGVYNSPLHF TRBV13
CASSQTGLAYYNEQFF TRBV4-3
CATRETGGAYNEQFF TRBV24-1
CASSSVGAIAYEQYF TRBV12-3/TRBV12-4
CASSHGQAYEQFF TRBV6-2/TRBV6-3
CASRHPVPPTGKSPEAFF TRBV23-1
CASSGSGRSYNEQFF TRBV7-9
CASSTGTSPPPDTQYF TRBV3-1
CASSLGQPMNTEAFF TRBV4-1
CASISGRRGLYEELFF TRBV6-1
CSAPKGLAGELFF TRBV20-1
CSASPVKGSQPQHF TRBV20-1
CAGSFSGGLSEQYF TRBV7-9